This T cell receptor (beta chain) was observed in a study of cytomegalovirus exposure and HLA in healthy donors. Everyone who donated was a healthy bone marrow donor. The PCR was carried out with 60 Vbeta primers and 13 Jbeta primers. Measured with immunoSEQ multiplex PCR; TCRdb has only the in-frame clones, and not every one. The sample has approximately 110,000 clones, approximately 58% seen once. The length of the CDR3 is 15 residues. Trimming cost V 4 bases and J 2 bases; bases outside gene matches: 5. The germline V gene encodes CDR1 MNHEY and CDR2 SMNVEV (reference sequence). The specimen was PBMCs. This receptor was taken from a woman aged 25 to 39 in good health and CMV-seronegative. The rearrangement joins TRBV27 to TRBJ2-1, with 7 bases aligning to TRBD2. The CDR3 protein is CASSSAGAAYNEQFF. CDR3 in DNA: TGTGCCAGCAGTTCTGCGGGAGCCGCCTACAATGAGCAGTTCTTC.